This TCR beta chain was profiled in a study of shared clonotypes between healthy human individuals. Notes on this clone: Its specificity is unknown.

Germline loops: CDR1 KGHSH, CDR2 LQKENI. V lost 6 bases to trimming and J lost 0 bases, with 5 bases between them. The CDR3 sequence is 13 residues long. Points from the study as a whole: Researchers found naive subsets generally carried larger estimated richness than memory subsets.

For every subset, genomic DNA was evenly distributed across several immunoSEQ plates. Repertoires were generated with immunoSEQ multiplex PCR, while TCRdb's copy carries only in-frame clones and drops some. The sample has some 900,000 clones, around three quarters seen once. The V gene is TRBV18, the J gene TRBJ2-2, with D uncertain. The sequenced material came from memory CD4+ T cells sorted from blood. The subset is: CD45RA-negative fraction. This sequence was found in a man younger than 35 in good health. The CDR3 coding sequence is TGTGCCAGCTCGACTGCGAACACCGGGGAGCTGTTTTTT. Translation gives CASSTANTGELFF.